The next 13 T cell receptor beta chains were all read from a single sample in a study of T cell responses to AZD1222 COVID-19 vaccine. Some clones are missing from TCRdb's copy, which holds only in-frame ones; the method was immunoSEQ multiplex PCR. Of 150,000 to 180,000 clones listed, approximately 87% are singletons. The material sequenced was peripheral blood, taken on day 0 of MenACWY control vaccination. These TCRs come from an adult in good health.

CDR3 bases: TGTGCCAGCAGCTTAAATGGGGGTGAGCAGTTCTTC. It is translated as CASSLNGGEQFF. This sequence joins TRBV7-9 and TRBJ2-1; either TRBD1 or TRBD2 may supply D (5 bases each). CDR3 size: 12 residues. Germline CDR1 is SEHNR and CDR2 is FQNEAQ (reference sequence). Between the trimmed V and J ends, which lost 2 bases and 9 bases, there was a span of 8 bases.

The genes are TRBV15 and TRBJ1-1, with no clear D. The ends were cut back, 0 bases at V and 3 bases at J, with 11 bases in the middle. The CDR3 sequence is 15 residues long. CDR1 and CDR2 (germline): LNHNV, YYDKDF (reference sequence). CDR3: CATSRDPRPDTEAFF. The DNA for the CDR3 is TGTGCCACCAGCAGAGATCCCAGGCCTGACACTGAAGCTTTCTTT. Full variable domain (missing parts from reference TRBV15 and TRBJ1-1): DAMVIQNPRYQVTQFGKPVTLSCSQTLNHNVMYWYQQKSSQAPKLLFHYYDKDFNNEADTPDNFQSRRPNTSFCFLDIRSPGLGDTAMYLCATSRDPRPDTEAFFGQGTRLTVV.

The chain has TRBV11-3 and TRBJ2-7; D perhaps matches TRBD1 (6 bases). CDR1 and CDR2 from the germline V gene are SGHNT and YENEEA. The CDR3 has 16 residues. The V end lost 5 bases, the J end lost 2 bases, and 19 bases lay between the germline ends. The CDR3 DNA sequence: TGTGCCAGCAGCAACCGAGGGGGAACAGAAGCCTACGAGCAGTACTTC. Encoded protein: CASSNRGGTEAYEQYF.

The chain is built from TRBV5-1 and TRBJ1-2; D not resolved. Between the trimmed V and J ends, which lost 0 bases and 0 bases, there was a span of 3 bases. Germline V gives CDR1 SGHRS, CDR2 YFSETQ. This CDR3 comprises 13 residues. The CDR3 region is CASSLGANYGYTF. The CDR3 DNA follows: TGCGCCAGCAGCTTGGGGGCTAACTATGGCTACACCTTC.

The J gene is TRBJ1-2, the V gene TRBV19; 9 bases align to TRBD1. The germline V gene has CDR1 LNHDA and CDR2 SQIVND (reference sequence). The ends lost 3 bases at V and 4 bases at J; junction bases unmatched: 3. This CDR3 spans 14 amino acids. The CDR3 protein is CASSILDRGYGYTF. In nucleotides, the CDR3 is TGTGCCAGTAGTATCTTGGACAGGGGCTATGGCTACACCTTC. The entire variable domain, with the rest obtained from reference TRBV19 and TRBJ1-2, is as follows: DGGITQSPKYLFRKEGQNVTLSCEQNLNHDAMYWYRQDPGQGLRLIYYSQIVNDFQKGDIAEGYSVSREKKESFPLTVTSAQKNPTAFYLCASSILDRGYGYTFGSGTRLTVV.

This chain connects TRBV18 to TRBJ2-2; tentative D call: TRBD2 (6 bases). Deletions cut 6 bases from V and 3 bases from J, with 11 bases between. CDR1 is KGHSH and CDR2 is LQKENI in the germline V gene. This CDR3 has 14 residues. The chain's CDR3 is CASSPGLYTGELFF. The DNA of the CDR3 is TGTGCCAGCTCGCCGGGACTTTACACCGGGGAGCTGTTTTTT.

This clone was recorded a few times. J is TRBJ1-6 and V is TRBV28, with a tentative D call TRBD1 (6 bases). CDR1 and CDR2 from the germline V gene are MDHEN and SYDVKM. The CDR3 consists of 15 residues. V dropped 7 bases and J dropped 7 bases, with 17 bases sitting between them. In DNA form, the CDR3 reads TGTGCCAGCACCCTAGGGGGGACGGTGAATTCACCCCTCCACTTT. The encoded protein is CASTLGGTVNSPLHF.

The rearrangement links TRBV5-1 to TRBJ1-6; a weak D match, TRBD1 (6 bases). The CDR3 is made up of 15 amino acids. The germline V and J ends were trimmed by 4 bases and 6 bases, with 14 bases remaining between them. Looked up from germline, CDR1 is SGHRS and CDR2 is YFSETQ. In DNA form, the CDR3 reads TGCGCCAGCAGCCAACTGCAGGGGCTTAATTCACCCCTCCACTTT. Residues: CASSQLQGLNSPLHF.

The chain employs TRBV19 and TRBJ2-2, with D uncertain. Germline V gene data show CDR1 as LNHDA and CDR2 as SQIVND (reference sequence). The length of the CDR3 is 14 residues. V dropped 2 bases and J dropped 3 bases, with 7 bases sitting between them. CDR3 region: CASSIHIDTGELFF. The CDR3 region has the DNA TGTGCCAGTAGTATACACATCGACACCGGGGAGCTGTTTTTT.

The rearrangement links TRBV2 to TRBJ2-3; possible D gene TRBD2, 6 bases. The germline gives CDR1 SNHLY, CDR2 FYNNEI. The ends were cut back, 2 bases at V and 2 bases at J, with 14 bases in the middle. This CDR3 contains 16 residues. This CDR3 is CASSEIAAGPTDTQYF. The CDR3 DNA sequence: TGTGCCAGCAGTGAAATAGCGGCGGGCCCCACAGATACGCAGTATTTT.

The V and J genes are TRBV6-1 and TRBJ2-2; D is possibly TRBD1 (6 bases). The V and J ends lost 4 bases and 4 bases respectively, with 16 bases between them. Germline V CDR1 and CDR2: MNHNS, SASEGT. The CDR3 runs to 16 residues. The CDR3 region has the DNA TGTGCCAGCAGTGGTCAGGGGAGTAGGAGCACCGGGGAGCTGTTTTTT. Its protein product is CASSGQGSRSTGELFF.

This clone appeared a few times. The chain joins TRBV2 to TRBJ1-1; unclear D gene. Germline V gives CDR1 SNHLY, CDR2 FYNNEI. The CDR3 runs 12 residues. V was clipped by 5 bases and J by 8 bases, with 12 bases between them. CDR3 in DNA: TGTGCCAGCAGTCGGTGGACGGGGGAAGCTTTCTTT. Its protein product is CASSRWTGEAFF.

V is TRBV7-6 and J is TRBJ2-7; D is perhaps TRBD1 (6 bases). Germline V lookup: CDR1 SGHVS, CDR2 FNYEAQ. Trimming took 5 bases from V and 0 from J, leaving 17 bases between them. The CDR3 contains 16 residues. In nucleotides, the CDR3 is TGTGCCAGCAGCCTGGACAGCAGTGGGAGCTCCTACGAGCAGTACTTC. It translates to CASSLDSSGSSYEQYF.